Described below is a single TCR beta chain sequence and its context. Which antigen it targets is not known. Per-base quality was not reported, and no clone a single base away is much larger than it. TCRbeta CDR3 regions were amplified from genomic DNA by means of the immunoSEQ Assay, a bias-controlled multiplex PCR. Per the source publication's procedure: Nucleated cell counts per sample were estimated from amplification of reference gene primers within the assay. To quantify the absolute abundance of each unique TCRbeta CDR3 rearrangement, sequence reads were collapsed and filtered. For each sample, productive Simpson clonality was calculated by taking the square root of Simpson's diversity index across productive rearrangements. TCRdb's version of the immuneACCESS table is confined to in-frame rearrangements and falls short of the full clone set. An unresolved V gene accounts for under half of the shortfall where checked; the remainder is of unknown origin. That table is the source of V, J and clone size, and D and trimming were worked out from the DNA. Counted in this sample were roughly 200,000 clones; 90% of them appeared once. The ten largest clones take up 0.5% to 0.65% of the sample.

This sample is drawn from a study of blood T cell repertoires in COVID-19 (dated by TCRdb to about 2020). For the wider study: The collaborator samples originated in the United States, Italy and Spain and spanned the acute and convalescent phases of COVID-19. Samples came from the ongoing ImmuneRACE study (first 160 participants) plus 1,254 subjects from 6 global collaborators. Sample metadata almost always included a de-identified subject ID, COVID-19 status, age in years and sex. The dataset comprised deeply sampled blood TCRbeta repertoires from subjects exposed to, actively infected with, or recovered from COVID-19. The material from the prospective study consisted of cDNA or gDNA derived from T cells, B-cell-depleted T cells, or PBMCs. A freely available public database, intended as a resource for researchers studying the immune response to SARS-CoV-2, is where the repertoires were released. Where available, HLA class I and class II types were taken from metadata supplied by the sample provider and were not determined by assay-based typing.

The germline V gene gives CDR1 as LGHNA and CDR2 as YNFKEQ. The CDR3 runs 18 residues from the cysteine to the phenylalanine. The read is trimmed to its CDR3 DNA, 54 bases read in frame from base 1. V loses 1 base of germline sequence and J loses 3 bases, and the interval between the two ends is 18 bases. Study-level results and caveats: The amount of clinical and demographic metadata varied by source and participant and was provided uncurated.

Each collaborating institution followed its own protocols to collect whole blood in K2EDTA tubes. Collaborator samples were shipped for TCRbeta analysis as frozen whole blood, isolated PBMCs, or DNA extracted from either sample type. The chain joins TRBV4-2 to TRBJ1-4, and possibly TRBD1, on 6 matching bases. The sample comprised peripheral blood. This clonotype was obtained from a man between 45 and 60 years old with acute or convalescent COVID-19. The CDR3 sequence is CASSQGAGGAGANEKLFF. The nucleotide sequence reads TGTGCCAGCAGCCAAGGCGCGGGGGGCGCAGGGGCTAATGAAAAACTGTTTTTT.